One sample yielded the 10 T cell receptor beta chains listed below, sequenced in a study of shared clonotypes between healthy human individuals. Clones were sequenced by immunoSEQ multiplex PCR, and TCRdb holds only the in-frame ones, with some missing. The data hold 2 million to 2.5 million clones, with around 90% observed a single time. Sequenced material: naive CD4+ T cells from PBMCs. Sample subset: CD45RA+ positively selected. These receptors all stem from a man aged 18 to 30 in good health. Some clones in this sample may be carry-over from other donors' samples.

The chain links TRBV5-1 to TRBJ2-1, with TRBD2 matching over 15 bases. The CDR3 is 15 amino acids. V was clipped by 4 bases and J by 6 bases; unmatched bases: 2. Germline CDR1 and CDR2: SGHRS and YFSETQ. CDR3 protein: CASSKGLAGGNEQFF. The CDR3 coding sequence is TGCGCCAGCAGCAAGGGACTAGCGGGAGGCAATGAGCAGTTCTTC.

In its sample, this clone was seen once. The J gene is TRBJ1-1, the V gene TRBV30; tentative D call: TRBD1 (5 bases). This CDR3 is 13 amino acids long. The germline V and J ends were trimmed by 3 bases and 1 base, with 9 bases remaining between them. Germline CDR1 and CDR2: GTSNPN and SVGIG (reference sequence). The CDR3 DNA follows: TGTGCCTGGAGAAAGGGGCAGAACACTGAAGCTTTCTTT. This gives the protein CAWRKGQNTEAFF. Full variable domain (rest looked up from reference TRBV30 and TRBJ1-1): SQTIHQWPATLVQPVGSPLSLECTVEGTSNPNLYWYRQAAGRGLQLLFYSVGIGQISSEVPQNLSASRPQDRQFILSSKKLLLSDSGFYLCAWRKGQNTEAFFGQGTRLTVV.

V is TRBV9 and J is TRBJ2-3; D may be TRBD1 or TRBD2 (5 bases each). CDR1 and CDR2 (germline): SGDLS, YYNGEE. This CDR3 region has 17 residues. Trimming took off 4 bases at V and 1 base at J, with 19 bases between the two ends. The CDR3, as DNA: TGTGCCAGCAGCCCCCGGGCCGTTGGGGGTGGCACAGATACGCAGTATTTT. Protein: CASSPRAVGGGTDTQYF.

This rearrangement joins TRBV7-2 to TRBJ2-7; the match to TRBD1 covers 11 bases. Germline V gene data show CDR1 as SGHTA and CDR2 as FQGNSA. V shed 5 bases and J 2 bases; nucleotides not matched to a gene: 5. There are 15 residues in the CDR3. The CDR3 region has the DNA TGTGCCAGCAGCCTCGGACAGGGGGCCACCTACGAGCAGTACTTC. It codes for CASSLGQGATYEQYF.

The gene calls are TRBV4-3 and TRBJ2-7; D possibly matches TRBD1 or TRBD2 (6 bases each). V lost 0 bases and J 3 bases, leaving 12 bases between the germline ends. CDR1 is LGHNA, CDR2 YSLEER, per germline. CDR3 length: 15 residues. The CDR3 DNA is TGCGCCAGCAGCCAAGATGGCAGGGGACTCTACGAGCAGTACTTC. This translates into CASSQDGRGLYEQYF.

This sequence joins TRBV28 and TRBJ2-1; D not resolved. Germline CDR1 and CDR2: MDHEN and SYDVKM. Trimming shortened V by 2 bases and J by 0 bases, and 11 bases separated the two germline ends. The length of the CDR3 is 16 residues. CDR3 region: CASSLPVGGSYNEQFF. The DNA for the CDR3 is TGTGCCAGCAGTTTACCGGTAGGCGGCTCCTACAATGAGCAGTTCTTC. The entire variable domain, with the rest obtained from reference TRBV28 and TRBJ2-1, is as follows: DVKVTQSSRYLVKRTGEKVFLECVQDMDHENMFWYRQDPGLGLRLIYFSYDVKMKEKGDIPEGYSVSREKKERFSLILESASTNQTSMYLCASSLPVGGSYNEQFFGPGTRLTVL.

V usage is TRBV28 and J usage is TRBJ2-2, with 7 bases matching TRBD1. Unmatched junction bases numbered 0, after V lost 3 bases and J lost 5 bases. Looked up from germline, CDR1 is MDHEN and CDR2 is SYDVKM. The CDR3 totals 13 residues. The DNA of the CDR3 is TGTGCCAGCAGTTTGGACAGGACCGGGGAGCTGTTTTTT. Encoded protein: CASSLDRTGELFF.

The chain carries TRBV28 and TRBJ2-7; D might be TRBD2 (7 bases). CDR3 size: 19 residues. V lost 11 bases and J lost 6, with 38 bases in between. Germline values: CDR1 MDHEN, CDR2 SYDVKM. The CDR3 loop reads CAAETPPGDDGGRFGEQYF. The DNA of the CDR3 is TGTGCCGCGGAAACACCCCCAGGCGACGACGGGGGGCGCTTCGGCGAGCAGTACTTC.

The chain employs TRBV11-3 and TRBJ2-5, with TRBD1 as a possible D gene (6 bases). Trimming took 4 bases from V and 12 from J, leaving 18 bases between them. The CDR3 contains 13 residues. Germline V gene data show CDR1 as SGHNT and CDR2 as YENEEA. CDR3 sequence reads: CASSYAPADRKYF. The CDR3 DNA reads TGTGCCAGCAGCTACGCGCCGGCCGACAGGAAGTACTTC.

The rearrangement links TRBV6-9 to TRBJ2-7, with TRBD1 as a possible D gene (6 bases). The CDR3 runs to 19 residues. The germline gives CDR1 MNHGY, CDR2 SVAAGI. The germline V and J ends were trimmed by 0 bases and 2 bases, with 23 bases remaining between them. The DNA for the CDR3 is TGTGCCAGCAGTTATTCCCGACAGGTAGTACACCTCGGGCCCTACGAGCAGTACTTC. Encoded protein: CASSYSRQVVHLGPYEQYF.